One and the same sample provided the 4 T cell receptor beta chains below, sequenced in a study of shared clonotypes between healthy human individuals. Here immunoSEQ multiplex PCR was the method, and the copy in TCRdb shows in-frame clones only, minus some. Of 450,000 to 500,000 clones listed, around 73% are singletons. The sample comprised PBMCs. The receptor source for this set is a middle-aged woman in good health. Some clones in this sample may be carry-over from other donors' samples.

This chain uses TRBV27 with TRBJ2-7, with D perhaps being TRBD1 or TRBD2 (7 bases each). Germline CDR1 is MNHEY and CDR2 is SMNVEV (reference sequence). The CDR3 contains 14 residues. The ends were cut back, 8 bases at V and 5 bases at J, with 19 bases in the middle. CDR3 protein: CASSWGGGRNEQYF. CDR3 nucleotides: TGTGCCAGCTCGTGGGGAGGGGGCAGGAACGAGCAGTACTTC.

This clone was detected a few times. V gene TRBV4-2 combines with J gene TRBJ1-3; possible D gene TRBD1, 6 bases. Per the germline V gene, CDR1 is LGHNA and CDR2 is YNFKEQ. The CDR3 totals 17 residues. V was cut by 4 bases and J by 2 bases, with 18 bases left in between. CDR3 amino acids: CASSLREEQGAGNTIYF. CDR3 DNA sequence: TGTGCCAGCAGCCTAAGGGAAGAACAGGGAGCTGGAAACACCATATATTTT.

The CDR3, as DNA: TGTGCCAGCAGCTTGGGCCACGACCTTTACAATGAGCAGTTCTTC. As protein: CASSLGHDLYNEQFF. The rearrangement links TRBV5-4 to TRBJ2-1; no clear D gene. Trimming took 0 bases from V and 4 from J, leaving 11 bases between them. This CDR3 comprises 15 residues. Germline V gene sequence: CDR1 SGHNT, CDR2 YYREEE (reference sequence).

Regarding this clone: It may be a read error: a sequence one base away is much more abundant. In the same sample, other DNA sequences code for this CDR3. The chain is built from TRBV11-1 and TRBJ1-1, with TRBD1 matching over 7 bases. Germline V CDR1 and CDR2: SGHAT, FQDESV (reference sequence). This CDR3 is 15 amino acids long. V shed 4 bases and J 11 bases; nucleotides not matched to a gene: 16. As DNA, the CDR3 is TGTGCCAGCAGCTACCTACGGGACAGCCTAGAGGGGGCTTTCTTT. This gives the protein CASSYLRDSLEGAFF.